A selection of T cell receptor beta chains follows, all from one sample in a study of blood T cell repertoires in COVID-19. The method was immunoSEQ multiplex PCR; TCRdb's version includes in-frame clones alone and lacks a portion of them. The sample lists hundreds of thousands of clones, roughly 86% seen once, with over 2% in the top ten. Material for sequencing was peripheral blood. These receptors were collected from a woman aged 25 to 39 who had recovered from COVID-19. Each CDR3 is given with its conserved first and last residue. Fields, in order: J gene, D gene, V gene, clone size, CDR3 DNA, CDR3 protein. D genes are given only for firm matches. The size of a clone is reported for some rows only, either as once, few or many, or as a class for expanded clones.

>TRBJ1-6|NA|TRBV19|NA
TGTGCCAGTAAGGTTGGTGCGGATTCACCCCTCCACTTT
CASKVGADSPLHF
>TRBJ2-1|NA|TRBV4-2|NA
TGTGCCAGCAGCCAAAGAGGATTAAGCTATGAGCAGTTCTTC
CASSQRGLSYEQFF
>TRBJ1-4|NA|TRBV2|NA
TGTGCCAGCGGAACTTTACAGGGCGGAAATGAAAAACTGTTTTTT
CASGTLQGGNEKLFF
>TRBJ1-1|NA|TRBV7-9|NA
TGTGCCAGCAGCTTTGCGGGCGCTGAAGCTTTCTTT
CASSFAGAEAFF
>TRBJ1-4|NA|TRBV29-1|NA
TGCAGCGCGTTGCCGGAACAGATCAATGAAAAACTGTTTTTT
CSALPEQINEKLFF
>TRBJ1-1|NA|TRBV19|NA
TGTGCCAGTAGTATGGGGGGATCGGACACTGAAGCTTTCTTT
CASSMGGSDTEAFF
>TRBJ1-3|NA|TRBV7-9|NA
TGTGCCAGCAGCCTAAGAGGGAGTACCTCTGGAAACACCATATATTTT
CASSLRGSTSGNTIYF
>TRBJ1-4|TRBD1|TRBV19|NA
TGTGCCAGCGGGACAGGAAAGACCCAGGAAAAACTGTTTTTT
CASGTGKTQEKLFF
>TRBJ2-7|NA|TRBV7-9|NA
TGTGCCAGCAGCTTATCCCGCGCCCCCGAGCAGTACTTC
CASSLSRAPEQYF
>TRBJ1-2|NA|TRBV27|NA
TGTGTCTGCGGGTCGCTTTGGGATGGCTACACCTTC
CVCGSLWDGYTF
>TRBJ2-2|TRBD2|TRBV6-4|NA
TGTGCCAGCAGACTAGCGGGTCACACCGGGGAGCTGTTTTTT
CASRLAGHTGELFF
>TRBJ2-3|NA|TRBV5-4|NA
TGTGCCAGCAGCTTGGAAGCGAGCTTCACTAGCACAGATACGCAGTATTTT
CASSLEASFTSTDTQYF
>TRBJ2-5|NA|TRBV11-2|NA
TGTGCCAGCAGCCCTCCCTTGGGGCTCCTGGAGACCCAGTACTTC
CASSPPLGLLETQYF
>TRBJ1-1|NA|TRBV5-1|few
TGCGCCAGCAGCTTCACGGTGAACACTGAAGCTTTCTTT
CASSFTVNTEAFF
>TRBJ2-6|TRBD1|TRBV11-3|NA
TGTGCCAGCAGCCCGGGACAGTCTGGGGCCAACGTCCTGACTTTC
CASSPGQSGANVLTF
>TRBJ2-7|TRBD1|TRBV6-1|NA
TGTGCCAGCAGTGAAGCGGGGACAGGGTACTACGAGCAGTACTTC
CASSEAGTGYYEQYF
>TRBJ1-5|TRBD1|TRBV28|few
TGTGCCAGCAGTTTCAAGACAGGGTCCAATCAGCCCCAGCATTTT
CASSFKTGSNQPQHF
>TRBJ2-5|NA|TRBV18|NA
TGTGCCAGCTCACCGGATCCGGGCGGGGAGACCCAGTACTTC
CASSPDPGGETQYF
>TRBJ2-3|TRBD1|TRBV4-2|few
TGTGCCAGCAGTCAAGGTCAGGACAGGGTGACAGATACGCAGTATTTT
CASSQGQDRVTDTQYF
>TRBJ2-3|TRBD2|TRBV19|NA
TGTGCCAGTAGTATAGGGACTAGCAAAACAGATACGCAGTATTTT
CASSIGTSKTDTQYF
>TRBJ1-1|NA|TRBV24-1|few
TGTGCCACCAGTGATCTCAGCAACAGGGATAGAAACACTGAAGCTTTCTTT
CATSDLSNRDRNTEAFF
>TRBJ2-3|NA|TRBV20-1|NA
TGCAGTGCGAGTAAAGGACCTACGGGAACAGATACGCAGTATTTT
CSASKGPTGTDTQYF
>TRBJ1-1|TRBD1|TRBV5-4|NA
TGTGCCAGCAGCTCGCAGACAGGGGGCACTGAAGCTTTCTTT
CASSSQTGGTEAFF
>TRBJ2-1|NA|TRBV12-5|NA
TGTGCTAGTGGTTTGGTAACCAGTTACAATGAGCAGTTCTTC
CASGLVTSYNEQFF
>TRBJ2-3|TRBD1|TRBV7-8|NA
TGTGCCAGCAGCTCATCCGGGACAGGGGGCACAGATACGCAGTATTTT
CASSSSGTGGTDTQYF
>TRBJ2-7|NA|TRBV7-9|NA
TGTGCCAGCAGCTCACAGGGCTTCGAGCAGTACTTC
CASSSQGFEQYF
>TRBJ2-7|NA|TRBV28|NA
TGTGCCAGCACCGGACAGATTAACTACGAGCAGTACTTC
CASTGQINYEQYF
>TRBJ1-1|NA|TRBV3-1/TRBV3-2|once
TGTGCCAGCAAATCCCGAGGACAGTCCTCAACTGAAGCTTTCTTT
CASKSRGQSSTEAFF
>TRBJ2-7|NA|TRBV5-1|once
TGCGCCAGCAGCCCCCAACTAGGCGAGCAGTACTTC
CASSPQLGEQYF
>TRBJ1-2|NA|TRBV10-2|NA
TGCGCCAGCAGTGAGCCAAAGACGGGGATTTATGGCTACACCTTC
CASSEPKTGIYGYTF
>TRBJ2-7|TRBD1|TRBV7-2|NA
TGTGCCAGCAGCAGGACAGGGGGCTCGTACGAGCAGTACTTC
CASSRTGGSYEQYF
>TRBJ2-5|NA|TRBV2|NA
TGTGCCAGCAGCCCAAGGCAGGGACAAGAGACCCAGTACTTC
CASSPRQGQETQYF
>TRBJ2-2|NA|TRBV29-1|NA
TGCAGCGTTGTTGGACTGATGAACACCGGGGAGCTGTTTTTT
CSVVGLMNTGELFF